The 27 T cell receptor beta chains presented below share a single source sample, sequenced in a study of T and B cells in COVID-19 patients. Each TRB amplification used roughly 230-550 ng of genomic DNA from blood. TRB rearrangements were amplified by multiplex PCR with BIOMED2 TRB-A/B primers. TCRdb re-derived calls from the multiplex PCR reads in MiXCR, one entry per CDR3 protein. The sample has some 17,000 distinct CDR3 sequences; around a quarter are singletons. The specimen was blood. These receptors were obtained from a human donor who had recovered from COVID-19.

J is TRBJ2-2 and V is TRBV24-1; D perhaps matches TRBD2 (6 bases). V was clipped by 4 bases and J by 3 bases, with 11 bases between them. The CDR3 extends over 15 amino acids. Germline assignment: CDR1 KGHDR and CDR2 SFDVKD. CDR3 loop: CATSDSGTHTGELFF. CDR3 DNA sequence: TGTGCCACCAGTGACTCGGGGACTCACACCGGGGAGCTGTTTTTT.

This clonotype has at least ten counts. The gene calls are TRBV19 and TRBJ1-1; 8 nucleotides line up with TRBD1. Germline assignment: CDR1 LNHDA and CDR2 SQIVND (reference sequence). V dropped 5 bases and J dropped 1; count of bases not matched to a gene: 6. This CDR3 contains 15 residues. The CDR3 DNA reads as TGTGCCAGTAGTCACAGGGGGGACTCGAACACTGAAGCTTTCTTT. This gives the protein CASSHRGDSNTEAFF. The entire variable domain, with the rest obtained from reference TRBV19 and TRBJ1-1, is as follows: DGGITQSPKYLFRKEGQNVTLSCEQNLNHDAMYWYRQDPGQGLRLIYYSQIVNDFQKGDIAEGYSVSREKKESFPLTVTSAQKNPTAFYLCASSHRGDSNTEAFFGQGTRLTVV.

This clonotype has a handful of counts. This chain joins TRBV12-3 or TRBV12-4 and TRBJ1-6; TRBD1 matches 9 bases. Trimming took 6 bases from V and 6 from J; bases not matched to a gene: 6. The CDR3 runs 15 residues. CDR3 coding DNA: TGTGCCAGCAGGGCTTTGGGACAGGGTAATTCACCCCTCCACTTT. This translates into CASRALGQGNSPLHF.

This clonotype was counted at least ten times. The chain links TRBV6-6 to TRBJ2-1; 9 bases align to TRBD2. V lost 6 bases and J lost 0; bases outside the gene matches: 9. The germline CDR1 and CDR2 sequences are MNHNY and SVGAGI (reference sequence). CDR3 length equals 17 residues. As DNA, the CDR3 is TGTGCCAGCAGATCGCGGGAGGGCCCTAGCTCCTACAATGAGCAGTTCTTC. This gives the protein CASRSREGPSSYNEQFF.

The chain couples TRBV7-4 to TRBJ2-7; no firm D call. Germline CDR1 and CDR2: SGHVT and SQSDAQ. The CDR3 totals 13 residues. Between the trimmed V and J ends, which lost 5 bases and 6 bases, there was a span of 14 bases. The DNA for the CDR3 is TGTGCCAGCAGCCCTCAGCCGTTGGGCGAGCAGTACTTC. Translated, it gives CASSPQPLGEQYF.

This clonotype appeared many times. J is TRBJ1-6 and V is TRBV19; no clear D gene. CDR1 is LNHDA and CDR2 is SQIVND in the germline V gene (reference sequence). V was clipped by 6 bases and J by 0 bases, with 15 bases between them. CDR3 length: 17 residues. As DNA, the CDR3 is TGTGCCAGTAGCCGTCAAACCGGGAGCTCCTATAATTCACCCCTCCACTTT. Translating gives CASSRQTGSSYNSPLHF.

There are many counts of this clonotype. This rearrangement joins TRBV19 to TRBJ1-1, with D possibly TRBD1 on 5 matching bases. This CDR3 comprises 13 residues. CDR1 is LNHDA, CDR2 SQIVND, per germline (reference sequence). V was cut by 6 bases and J by 1 base, with 9 bases left in between. The CDR3 DNA reads TGTGCCAGTAGGGTGACAGAGAACACTGAAGCTTTCTTT. Its translation is CASRVTENTEAFF.

The J gene is TRBJ1-1, the V gene TRBV6-1; D is uncertain. Germline assignment: CDR1 MNHNS and CDR2 SASEGT. The V and J ends lost 4 bases and 0 bases respectively, with 6 bases between them. This CDR3 has 13 amino acids. The CDR3 here is CASSADMNTEAFF. CDR3 nucleotides: TGTGCCAGCAGTGCTGATATGAACACTGAAGCTTTCTTT.

The rearrangement uses TRBV19 and TRBJ1-3, with 7 nucleotides matching TRBD1. This CDR3 is 15 amino acids long. After removal of 3 bases from V and 10 bases from J, the junction contained 12 bases not matched to a gene. Per germline, CDR1 LNHDA and CDR2 SQIVND (reference sequence). This chain's CDR3 is CASSIGTDVASTIYF. The DNA for the CDR3 is TGTGCCAGTAGTATCGGGACAGACGTAGCGTCGACCATATATTTT.

By frequency in the sample, this clonotype is medium-sized. The gene calls are TRBV29-1 and TRBJ2-7; 12 nucleotides agree with TRBD2. Germline-derived CDR1 and CDR2 are SQVTM and ANQGSEA. The CDR3 is 17 amino acids. V shed 6 bases, J shed 2 bases, and the junction held 14 bases outside the gene matches. The CDR3 spells CSVQRSGASGRAYEQYF. Written as DNA, the CDR3 is TGCAGCGTCCAACGGTCCGGGGCTAGCGGGAGGGCCTACGAGCAGTACTTC.

The CDR3 region has the DNA TGTGCCAGCAGTTACGTTTCGGCGGATGAAGCTTTCTTT. Its protein is CASSYVSADEAFF. The chain employs TRBV6-6 and TRBJ1-1; unclear D gene. V lost 2 bases and J 7 bases, leaving 11 bases between the germline ends. This CDR3 comprises 13 residues. Germline CDR1 MNHNY, CDR2 SVGAGI (reference sequence).

This clonotype was recorded at least ten times. The genes are TRBV5-4 and TRBJ2-1; D not resolved. The V end lost 4 bases, the J end lost 7 bases, and 24 bases lay between the germline ends. Germline CDR1 SGHNT, CDR2 YYREEE (reference sequence). CDR3 length equals 17 residues. CDR3 sequence (DNA): TGTGCCAGCAGCCCGGGCCCAGGTGTGCCCAAAGGTAATGAGCAGTTCTTC. This translates into CASSPGPGVPKGNEQFF.

This clonotype was counted ten times or more. The CDR3 DNA sequence: TGTGCCAGCAGCTCCAAGGCGGACTACAATGAGCAGTTCTTC. This gives the protein CASSSKADYNEQFF. V is TRBV5-4 and J is TRBJ2-1, with D hard to call. CDR1 SGHNT and CDR2 YYREEE come from the germline V gene (reference sequence). The CDR3 consists of 14 residues. Trimming cost V 3 bases and J 3 bases, with 10 bases left between them.

In this sample, this clonotype turned up many times. The chain carries TRBV19 and TRBJ1-1; 11 bases are a match to TRBD1. The length of the CDR3 is 18 residues. Germline CDR1 and CDR2: LNHDA and SQIVND (reference sequence). The trim removed 3 bases at V and 0 bases at J, leaving 9 bases unmatched. The CDR3 is CASSIPGTGGTVNTEAFF. For the CDR3, the DNA is TGTGCCAGTAGTATCCCTGGGACAGGGGGTACGGTGAACACTGAAGCTTTCTTT.

This clonotype was counted between two and nine times. CDR3 in amino acids: CASSYDSNEQFF. CDR3 coding DNA: TGTGCCAGCAGCTACGACAGCAATGAGCAGTTCTTC. This sequence joins TRBV7-2 and TRBJ2-1; D possibly corresponds to TRBD1 (5 bases). This CDR3 is 12 amino acids long. Germline loops: CDR1 SGHTA, CDR2 FQGNSA. The V end lost 4 bases, the J end lost 6 bases, and 7 bases lay between the germline ends.

The chain carries TRBV6-5 and TRBJ1-2; D is ambiguous. V lost 7 bases and J 2 bases, leaving 14 bases between the germline ends. The CDR3 is 14 amino acids. CDR1 and CDR2 from the germline V gene are MNHEY and SVGAGI. The CDR3 DNA reads TGTGCCAGCACCGAGACCGGGAAAAACTATGGCTACACCTTC. Its translation: CASTETGKNYGYTF.

About this clonotype: At one end, the junction sequence differs from germline, possibly due to a read error. The V gene is TRBV6-5, the J gene TRBJ2-2; D possibly uses TRBD1 or TRBD2 (6 bases each). Germline V gene sequence: CDR1 MNHEY, CDR2 SVGAGI. The CDR3 covers 16 residues. The CDR3 here is CSSIVGGQLNTGELFF. CDR3 in DNA: TGTTCCAGCATCGTTGGGGGGCAGCTGAACACCGGGGAGCTGTTTTTT.

This clonotype was counted at least ten times. The chain has TRBV27 and TRBJ2-7; 11 nucleotides agree with TRBD1. Trimming removed 2 bases from V and 4 bases from J; junction bases left unmatched: 7. This CDR3 contains 16 residues. CDR1 is MNHEY and CDR2 is SMNVEV in the germline V gene (reference sequence). This chain's CDR3 is CASSLAVRDRGYEQYF. The CDR3 coding sequence is TGTGCCAGCAGTTTAGCCGTCCGGGACAGGGGGTACGAGCAGTACTTC.

V and J are TRBV27 and TRBJ2-1, with D uncertain. The V gene lost 5 bases and the J gene lost 8 bases, with 7 bases spanning the gap. CDR1 is MNHEY, CDR2 SMNVEV, per germline (reference sequence). This CDR3 has 11 amino acids. The CDR3 reads CASSERHEQFF. The CDR3 DNA sequence: TGTGCCAGCAGTGAACGACATGAGCAGTTCTTC.

The chain carries TRBV7-2 and TRBJ2-4; a possible D gene is TRBD1 (6 bases). Deletions cut 5 bases from V and 6 bases from J, with 11 bases between. The CDR3 length is 13 residues. Germline loops: CDR1 SGHTA, CDR2 FQGNSA. CDR3 DNA: TGTGCCAGCAGCATACAAGGGGGAAACATTCAGTACTTC. It is translated as CASSIQGGNIQYF.

The table lists this clonotype with a few counts. The chain recombines TRBV14 with TRBJ1-6; 7 bases fit TRBD1. The V and J ends lost 3 bases and 10 bases, in that order; junction bases with no gene match: 9. The CDR3 totals 15 residues. Per germline, CDR1 SGHDN and CDR2 FVKESK. In DNA, the CDR3 is TGTGCCAGCAGCCAGCTGACAGGGATGGTGTCACCCCTCCACTTT. It encodes CASSQLTGMVSPLHF.

This clonotype is medium-sized (0.01 to 0.1%) by share. The chain is built from TRBV12-3 or TRBV12-4 and TRBJ2-2; TRBD1 aligns across 8 bases. This CDR3 is built from 17 residues. V lost 7 bases and J lost 1; bases outside the gene matches: 11. The CDR3: CASTPGQGRKNTGELFF. The CDR3 DNA follows: TGTGCCAGCACTCCCGGACAGGGTCGTAAGAACACCGGGGAGCTGTTTTTT.

This clonotype has a handful of counts. The V gene is TRBV6-4, the J gene TRBJ2-3; 7 bases map to TRBD1. CDR1 and CDR2 from the germline V gene are MRHNA and SNTAGT. With V trimmed by 0 bases and J by 4 bases, 1 base remained unmatched. This CDR3 comprises 14 residues. CDR3 loop: CASSDSGGADTQYF. The CDR3 DNA reads as TGTGCCAGCAGTGACTCAGGGGGCGCAGATACGCAGTATTTT.

Judged by abundance, this clonotype is medium-sized (0.01 to 0.1%). The chain combines TRBV5-5 with TRBJ1-1; 7 nucleotides match TRBD1. V dropped 4 bases and J dropped 7; count of bases not matched to a gene: 4. CDR1 and CDR2 from the germline V gene are SGHKS and YYEKEE (reference sequence). This CDR3 has 12 amino acids. The CDR3 loop is CASSPWDSEAFF. CDR3 DNA: TGTGCCAGCAGCCCTTGGGACAGTGAAGCTTTCTTT.

This clonotype is medium-sized in the sample. The chain carries TRBV6-5 and TRBJ2-1, with D perhaps matching TRBD1 (5 bases). Trimming left V 10 bases short and J 9 bases short, with 22 bases between. CDR1 is MNHEY and CDR2 is SVGAGI in the germline V gene. The CDR3 loop spans 14 amino acids. The CDR3 DNA reads as TGTGCCACCCTTAGGTCCAGGGCGCAGGTTGAGCAGTTCTTC. The encoded protein is CATLRSRAQVEQFF.

The rearrangement uses TRBV30 and TRBJ1-1, with no clear D. CDR1 and CDR2 (germline): GTSNPN, SVGIG (reference sequence). V lost 4 bases and J 1 base, leaving 7 bases between the germline ends. The CDR3 has 12 residues. This chain's CDR3 is CAWIQENTEAFF. CDR3 coding DNA: TGTGCCTGGATTCAGGAGAACACTGAAGCTTTCTTT.

This clonotype showed up many times. The chain links TRBV6-1 to TRBJ2-7, with a tentative D call TRBD2 (6 bases). The CDR3 is made up of 17 amino acids. V was cut by 3 bases and J by 7 bases, with 25 bases left in between. Looked up from germline, CDR1 is MNHNS and CDR2 is SASEGT. The CDR3 nucleotides read TGTGCCAGCAGTGAGGGGACGGGACTCCGGGAGTCAGATGAGCAGTACTTC. Its translation: CASSEGTGLRESDEQYF.